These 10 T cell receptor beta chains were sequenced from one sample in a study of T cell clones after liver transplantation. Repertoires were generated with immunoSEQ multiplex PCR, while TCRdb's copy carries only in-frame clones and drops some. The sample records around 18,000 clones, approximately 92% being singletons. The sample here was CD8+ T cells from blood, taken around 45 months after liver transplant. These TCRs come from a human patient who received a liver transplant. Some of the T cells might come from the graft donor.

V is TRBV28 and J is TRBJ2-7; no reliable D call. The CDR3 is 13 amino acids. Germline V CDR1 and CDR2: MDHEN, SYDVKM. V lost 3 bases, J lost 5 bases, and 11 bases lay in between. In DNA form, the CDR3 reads TGTGCCAGCAGTTTGGGAAGGAGCCACGAGCAGTACTTC. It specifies CASSLGRSHEQYF.

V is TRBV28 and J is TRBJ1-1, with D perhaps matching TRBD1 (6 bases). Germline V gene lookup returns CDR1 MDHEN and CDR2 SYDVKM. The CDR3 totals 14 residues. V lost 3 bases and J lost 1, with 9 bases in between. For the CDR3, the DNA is TGTGCCAGCAGTTTTCGAGGGGGGAACACTGAAGCTTTCTTT. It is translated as CASSFRGGNTEAFF.

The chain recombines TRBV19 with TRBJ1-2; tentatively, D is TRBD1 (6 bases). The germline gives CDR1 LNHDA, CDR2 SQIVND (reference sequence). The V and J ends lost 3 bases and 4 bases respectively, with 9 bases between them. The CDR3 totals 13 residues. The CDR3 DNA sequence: TGTGCCAGTAGTATTGGACAGATCTATGGCTACACCTTC. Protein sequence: CASSIGQIYGYTF. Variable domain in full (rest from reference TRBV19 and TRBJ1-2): DGGITQSPKYLFRKEGQNVTLSCEQNLNHDAMYWYRQDPGQGLRLIYYSQIVNDFQKGDIAEGYSVSREKKESFPLTVTSAQKNPTAFYLCASSIGQIYGYTFGSGTRLTVV.

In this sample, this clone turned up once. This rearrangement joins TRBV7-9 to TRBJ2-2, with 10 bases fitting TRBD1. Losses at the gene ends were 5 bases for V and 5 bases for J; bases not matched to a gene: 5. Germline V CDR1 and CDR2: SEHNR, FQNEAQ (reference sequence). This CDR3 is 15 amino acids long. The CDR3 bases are TGTGCCAGCAGCAAGACAGGGGGCGGTACCGGGGAGCTGTTTTTT. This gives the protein CASSKTGGGTGELFF.

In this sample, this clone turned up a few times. The CDR3 reads CASSSRDRGYEQYF. DNA for the CDR3: TGTGCCAGTAGTTCCCGGGACAGGGGCTACGAGCAGTACTTC. This chain connects TRBV19 to TRBJ2-7; TRBD1 matches at 10 bases. CDR3 size: 14 residues. Germline CDR1 reads LNHDA; CDR2 reads SQIVND (reference sequence). Losses at the gene ends were 5 bases for V and 3 bases for J; bases not matched to a gene: 4. Full variable domain (outside the CDR3, taken from reference TRBV19 and TRBJ2-7): DGGITQSPKYLFRKEGQNVTLSCEQNLNHDAMYWYRQDPGQGLRLIYYSQIVNDFQKGDIAEGYSVSREKKESFPLTVTSAQKNPTAFYLCASSSRDRGYEQYFGPGTRLTVT.

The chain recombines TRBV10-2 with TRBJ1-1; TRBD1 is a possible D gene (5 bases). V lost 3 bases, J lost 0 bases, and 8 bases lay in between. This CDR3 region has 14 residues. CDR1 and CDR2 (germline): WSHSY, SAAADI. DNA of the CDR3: TGCGCCAGCAGTGATCCAGGGTTGAACACTGAAGCTTTCTTT. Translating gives CASSDPGLNTEAFF.

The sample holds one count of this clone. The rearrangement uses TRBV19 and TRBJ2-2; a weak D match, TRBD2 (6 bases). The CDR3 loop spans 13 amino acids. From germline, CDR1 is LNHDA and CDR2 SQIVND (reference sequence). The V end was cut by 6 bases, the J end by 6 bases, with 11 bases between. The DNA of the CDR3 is TGTGCCAGTAGCCCGGGGGACGCCGGGGAGCTGTTTTTT. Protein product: CASSPGDAGELFF.

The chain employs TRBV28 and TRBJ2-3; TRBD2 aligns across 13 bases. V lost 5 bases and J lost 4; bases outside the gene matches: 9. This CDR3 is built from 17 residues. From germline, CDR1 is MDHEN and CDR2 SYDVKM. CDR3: CASSPGVGLAGADTQYF. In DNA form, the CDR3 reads TGTGCCAGCAGTCCGGGGGTAGGACTAGCGGGGGCAGATACGCAGTATTTT.

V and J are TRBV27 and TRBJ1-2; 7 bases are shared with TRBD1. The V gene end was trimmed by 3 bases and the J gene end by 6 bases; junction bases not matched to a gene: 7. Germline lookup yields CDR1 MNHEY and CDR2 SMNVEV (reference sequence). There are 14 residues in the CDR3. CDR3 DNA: TGTGCCAGCAGTTTTTCCACAGGGGTGAATGGCTACACCTTC. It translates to CASSFSTGVNGYTF.

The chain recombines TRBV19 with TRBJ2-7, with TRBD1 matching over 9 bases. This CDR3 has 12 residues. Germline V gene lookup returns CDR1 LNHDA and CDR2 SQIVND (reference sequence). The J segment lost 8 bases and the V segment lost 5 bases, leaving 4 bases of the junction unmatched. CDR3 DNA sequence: TGTGCCAGTAGTCCGACAGGGGGACAGCAGTACTTC. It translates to CASSPTGGQQYF.